This T cell receptor beta chain was recorded in a study of CD8 T cells in Susac syndrome. The RNA, 0.5 to 1 ug, was put through reverse transcription using random hexamers. The method of amplification for TCR beta CDR3 was immunoSEQ multiplex PCR, covering 54 Vbeta and 13 Jbeta. TCRdb re-called the immunoSEQ multiplex PCR reads through MiXCR, storing one row per CDR3 protein. The sample shows some 75,000 distinct CDR3 sequences, 93% of them seen only once. This clonotype was seen more than once but under ten times. The CDR3 runs to 14 residues. CDR1 and CDR2 (germline): LGHNA, YSLEER. The ends were cut back, 1 base at V and 7 bases at J, with 11 bases in the middle. FACS was used to enrich TEMRA cells, whereas the CD8+ and CD4+ T cells were obtained by negative isolation.

This receptor was identified in a human donor with Susac syndrome. Material: CD8+ T cells from PBMCs. The rearrangement links TRBV4-3 to TRBJ2-1, with D unresolved. CDR3 sequence reads: CASSQGGEVNEQFF. DNA of the CDR3: TGCGCCAGCAGCCAAGGAGGCGAAGTGAATGAGCAGTTCTTC.